The clone carrying this T cell receptor (beta chain) has a handful of counts. The sample comes from a study of blood T cell repertoires in COVID-19. At the level of the study: Some COVID-19 samples were acute and others convalescent; all came from the United States, Italy and Spain. Sources were T cells, B-cell-depleted T cells, or PBMCs; the material itself was cDNA or gDNA.

In the original processing: Nucleated cell counts were estimated from reference gene primer amplification. Clones were sequenced by immunoSEQ multiplex PCR, and TCRdb holds only the in-frame ones, with some missing. V and J calls plus clone size are reproduced from that table; the DNA served to infer D and trimming. This sample has 250,000 to 350,000 clones, with 88% found just once. CDR1 is SGHRS and CDR2 is YFSETQ in the germline V gene. The CDR3 has 16 amino acids. Losses at the gene ends were 4 bases for V and 8 bases for J; bases not matched to a gene: 11. The source material was peripheral blood. The clonotype was recovered from a woman aged 30 to 39 who had recovered from COVID-19. This chain joins TRBV5-1 and TRBJ1-6; TRBD1 matches at 8 bases. In DNA, the CDR3 is TGCGCCAGCAGCCAGACCCCACAGGGGGAGGATTCACCCCTCCACTTT. Translating it yields CASSQTPQGEDSPLHF.